The 27 T cell receptor beta chains listed next were all sequenced from one sample in a study of blood T cell repertoires in COVID-19. The assay was immunoSEQ multiplex PCR, and TCRdb's table has in-frame clones only and misses some. This table has 300,000 to 400,000 clones, 91% appearing once. The sequenced sample consisted of peripheral blood. These receptors were collected from a woman aged 18-29 years who had recovered from COVID-19.

The chain links TRBV9 to TRBJ1-3; D unclear. Per germline, CDR1 SGDLS and CDR2 YYNGEE. The CDR3 totals 15 residues. The germline V and J ends were trimmed by 0 bases and 2 bases, with 9 bases remaining between them. CDR3 DNA: TGTGCCAGCAGCGTAGAAGAGGGAACTGGAAACACCATATATTTT. It translates to CASSVEEGTGNTIYF.

V gene TRBV4-3 combines with J gene TRBJ1-2; possibly TRBD1 for D (5 bases). The CDR3 spans 17 residues. Trimming pared 1 base from V and 5 bases from J, leaving 20 bases between. The germline CDR1 and CDR2 sequences are LGHNA and YSLEER. The CDR3 reads CASSQGGVLGRGYGYTF. The CDR3 DNA reads TGCGCCAGCAGCCAAGGGGGGGTTCTAGGCCGGGGATATGGCTACACCTTC.

J is TRBJ2-5 and V is TRBV18; D gene ambiguous. The CDR3 is 12 amino acids. Germline V gene data show CDR1 as KGHSH and CDR2 as LQKENI. V shed 3 bases and J shed 2 bases, with 4 bases lying between them. In DNA form, the CDR3 reads TGTGCCAGCTCACCCCCGCAAGAGACCCAGTACTTC. Protein: CASSPPQETQYF.

V usage is TRBV11-3 and J usage is TRBJ2-3, with 8 bases matching TRBD2. The CDR3 consists of 20 residues. CDR1 and CDR2 (germline): SGHNT, YENEEA. The ends lost 5 bases at V and 8 bases at J; junction bases unmatched: 27. DNA of the CDR3: TGTGCCAGCAGCCCTAGGGGTCTGTCGGGACTAGGATCCACATGGGGTACGCAGTATTTT. Encoded protein: CASSPRGLSGLGSTWGTQYF.

The chain couples TRBV19 to TRBJ1-4, with 8 nucleotides matching TRBD1. Germline CDR1 and CDR2: LNHDA and SQIVND (reference sequence). J was trimmed by 3 bases and V by 3 bases; bases with no gene match: 12. This CDR3 is 18 amino acids long. Here the CDR3 reads CASSIRGQGFAANEKLFF. Written as DNA, the CDR3 is TGTGCCAGTAGTATTCGAGGACAGGGATTTGCAGCTAATGAAAAACTGTTTTTT.

This clone is a singleton in its sample. The J gene is TRBJ1-1, the V gene TRBV30, with 8 bases identical to TRBD1. The CDR3 runs to 14 residues. Trimming at V came to 2 bases and at J to 5 bases, leaving 7 bases not matched to a gene. Germline CDR1 GTSNPN, CDR2 SVGIG (reference sequence). The CDR3 sequence: CAWSQAQGATEAFF. The CDR3 DNA is TGTGCCTGGAGTCAAGCCCAGGGGGCGACTGAAGCTTTCTTT.

This chain joins TRBV7-9 and TRBJ1-4, with TRBD1 as a possible D gene (6 bases). CDR1 is SEHNR, CDR2 FQNEAQ, per germline (reference sequence). The length of the CDR3 is 14 residues. With 3 bases removed from V and 6 bases from J, the gap between germline ends came to 11 bases. DNA for the CDR3: TGTGCCAGCAGCTTCCGGGACACATATGAAAAACTGTTTTTT. Protein sequence: CASSFRDTYEKLFF.

This chain links TRBV7-2 with TRBJ2-3, with a weak D call TRBD1 (6 bases). The CDR3 is 15 amino acids. Germline CDR1 SGHTA, CDR2 FQGNSA. V shed 1 base and J shed 1 base, with 9 bases lying between them. CDR3 region: CASSLVGGGTDTQYF. The CDR3 nucleotides read TGTGCCAGCAGCTTAGTAGGGGGAGGCACAGATACGCAGTATTTT.

The genes are TRBV19 and TRBJ2-1; D gene uncertain. CDR1 LNHDA and CDR2 SQIVND come from the germline V gene (reference sequence). The V and J ends lost 0 bases and 5 bases respectively, with 14 bases between them. CDR3 length: 16 residues. CDR3 region: CASSIDRQVRNNEQFF. The CDR3 DNA reads TGTGCCAGTAGTATAGATCGCCAGGTTAGGAACAATGAGCAGTTCTTC. The variable domain in full, with the rest retrieved from reference TRBV19 and TRBJ2-1, is DGGITQSPKYLFRKEGQNVTLSCEQNLNHDAMYWYRQDPGQGLRLIYYSQIVNDFQKGDIAEGYSVSREKKESFPLTVTSAQKNPTAFYLCASSIDRQVRNNEQFFGPGTRLTVL.

The chain carries TRBV24-1 and TRBJ2-1; 7 bases are a match to TRBD2. V trimming: 5 bases; J trimming: 4 bases; junction bases outside the gene matches: 7. The germline V gene has CDR1 KGHDR and CDR2 SFDVKD. This CDR3 has 15 amino acids. CDR3 DNA: TGTGCCACCAGTGGCGGTGCGGGAGTTTACAATGAGCAGTTCTTC. It is translated as CATSGGAGVYNEQFF.

This clone was recorded only once. The chain carries TRBV3-1 (or the pseudogene TRBV3-2) and TRBJ1-1; TRBD1 is a possible D gene (6 bases). This CDR3 region has 16 residues. Between the trimmed V and J ends, which lost 4 bases and 1 base, there was a span of 16 bases. The germline V gene has CDR1 LGHDT and CDR2 YNNKEL (reference sequence). The CDR3 loop is CASSLQRQTGNTEAFF. DNA of the CDR3: TGTGCCAGCAGCCTCCAGAGACAGACAGGGAACACTGAAGCTTTCTTT.

This chain uses TRBV7-8 with TRBJ2-3; 8 bases are a match to TRBD1. The V segment lost 1 base and the J segment 5 bases; nucleotides outside the gene matches: 11. Germline V gene data show CDR1 as SGHVS and CDR2 as FQNEAQ. This CDR3 has 17 residues. CDR3 DNA: TGTGCCAGCAGCTTAGTGGGGGCCAGGGGGCAAGAAGATACGCAGTATTTT. It yields the protein CASSLVGARGQEDTQYF.

The rearrangement uses TRBV30 and TRBJ1-1; possible D gene TRBD1, 5 bases. With 2 bases removed from V and 5 bases from J, the gap between germline ends came to 12 bases. The CDR3 is made up of 13 amino acids. The germline gives CDR1 GTSNPN, CDR2 SVGIG (reference sequence). The CDR3 nucleotides are TGTGCCTGGAGTCCCTCGCAGGGAACTGAAGCTTTCTTT. Its translation is CAWSPSQGTEAFF.

This chain connects TRBV9 to TRBJ1-2; the match to TRBD1 covers 9 bases. Germline CDR1 is SGDLS and CDR2 is YYNGEE. This CDR3 is 14 amino acids long. The V gene end was trimmed by 0 bases and the J gene end by 5 bases; junction bases not matched to a gene: 2. Written as DNA, the CDR3 is TGTGCCAGCAGCGTAGTAGGGACAGGGTATGGCTACACCTTC. Encoded protein: CASSVVGTGYGYTF.

The chain carries TRBV6-2 or TRBV6-3 and TRBJ2-7; no clear D. The germline CDR1 and CDR2 sequences are MNHEY and SVGEGT. This CDR3 is built from 14 residues. V lost 2 bases and J lost 4, with 12 bases in between. The CDR3 region has the DNA TGTGCCAGCAGTTACGGTCTAGTCCTTTACGAGCAGTACGTC. This translates into CASSYGLVLYEQYV.

This rearrangement joins TRBV6-2 or TRBV6-3 to TRBJ2-7, with D possibly matching TRBD2 (6 bases). This CDR3 has 13 residues. Germline V lookup: CDR1 MNHEY, CDR2 SVGEGT. V was cut by 5 bases and J by 2 bases, with 10 bases left in between. The CDR3 DNA sequence: TGTGCCAGCAGTCGCGGGGCGGCCTACGAGCAGTACGTC. Protein product: CASSRGAAYEQYV.

The CDR3 DNA sequence: TGTGCCAGCAGCTCCGGGACAGGGGGATCCTACGAGCAGTACGTC. Translating it yields CASSSGTGGSYEQYV. The chain is built from TRBV21-1 and TRBJ2-7; TRBD1 was called by the table and not checked on the DNA. TRBV21-1 is marked as a pseudogene. The CDR3 length is 15 residues.

The rearrangement joins TRBV19 to TRBJ1-1; D gene uncertain. The CDR3 loop spans 15 amino acids. With 7 bases removed from V and 1 base from J, the gap between germline ends came to 16 bases. Looked up from germline, CDR1 is LNHDA and CDR2 is SQIVND (reference sequence). The CDR3 region has the DNA TGTGCCAGTAAGCCGCACGGGGTCTGGAACACTGAAGCTTTCTTT. Residues: CASKPHGVWNTEAFF.

The rearrangement links TRBV5-1 to TRBJ1-4; the D is unclear. CDR1 and CDR2 (germline): SGHRS, YFSETQ. This CDR3 is built from 14 residues. The ends were cut back, 0 bases at V and 4 bases at J, with 7 bases in the middle. CDR3 loop: CASSLGTNNEKLFF. Here the CDR3 DNA reads TGCGCCAGCAGCTTGGGGACTAATAATGAAAAACTGTTTTTT.

The V call is TRBV6-1, the J call TRBJ2-7; D is uncertain. CDR3 length: 15 amino acids. CDR1 MNHNS and CDR2 SASEGT come from the germline V gene. V was clipped by 3 bases and J by 1 base, with 13 bases between them. CDR3 sequence reads: CASSDEEPGSYEQYV. The CDR3 region has the DNA TGTGCCAGCAGTGACGAGGAACCTGGATCCTACGAGCAGTACGTC.

The chain employs TRBV28 and TRBJ1-1; a possible D gene is TRBD1 (5 bases). Germline V CDR1 and CDR2: MDHEN, SYDVKM. The CDR3 has 13 residues. V lost 4 bases, J lost 6 bases, and 12 bases lay in between. The CDR3 loop reads CASSSSGISEAFF. The CDR3, as DNA: TGTGCCAGCAGTTCATCAGGGATTTCTGAAGCTTTCTTT.

The CDR3 spells CASSLKWLYNSPLHF. DNA for the CDR3: TGTGCCAGCAGTTTAAAGTGGCTGTATAATTCACCCCTCCACTTT. The V gene is TRBV28, the J gene TRBJ1-6; D unclear. V lost 2 bases and J lost 4, with 9 bases in between. The germline V gene encodes CDR1 MDHEN and CDR2 SYDVKM. The CDR3 has 15 residues.

The chain carries TRBV7-9 and TRBJ2-5, with D perhaps matching TRBD1 (6 bases). The CDR3 loop spans 13 amino acids. The germline CDR1 and CDR2 sequences are SEHNR and FQNEAQ (reference sequence). Trimming removed 7 bases at V and 1 base at J, with 10 bases between. CDR3 in DNA: TGTGCCAGCACCCCAGGGGTCCAAGAGACCCAGTACTTC. It specifies CASTPGVQETQYF.

The chain is built from TRBV6-2 or TRBV6-3 and TRBJ2-2; the match to TRBD2 covers 13 bases. In germline, CDR1 is MNHEY, CDR2 SVGEGT. The CDR3 extends over 16 amino acids. With V trimmed by 5 bases and J by 6 bases, 6 bases remained unmatched. CDR3 sequence (DNA): TGTGCCAGCAGTCGCCAACTAGCGGGAGGGCCCGGGGAGCTGTTTTTT. It encodes CASSRQLAGGPGELFF.

This chain links TRBV19 with TRBJ1-1; tentatively, D is TRBD1 (5 bases). The V gene's germline CDR1 is LNHDA and CDR2 SQIVND (reference sequence). V was cut by 0 bases and J by 1 base, with 9 bases left in between. The CDR3 runs to 15 residues. In nucleotides, the CDR3 is TGTGCCAGTAGTATAGATCAGGGCCCGAACACTGAAGCTTTCTTT. Residues: CASSIDQGPNTEAFF.

This clone was observed once. J is TRBJ2-1 and V is TRBV27, with D perhaps matching TRBD2 (5 bases). There are 17 residues in the CDR3. The V gene's germline CDR1 is MNHEY and CDR2 SMNVEV (reference sequence). V dropped 5 bases and J dropped 6 bases, with 23 bases sitting between them. Here the CDR3 DNA reads TGTGCCAGCAGTCCTGACCACTCTAGTTCTCGGGGCAATGAGCAGTTCTTC. Translation gives CASSPDHSSSRGNEQFF.

The gene calls are TRBV9 and TRBJ2-3; 8 positions agree with TRBD2. This CDR3 contains 20 residues. Germline CDR1 and CDR2: SGDLS and YYNGEE. V lost 0 bases to trimming and J lost 3 bases; unmatched junction nucleotides: 18. In DNA, the CDR3 is TGTGCCAGCAGCGTAGCCCCTCCAGCGGGAGTCCGCCTTGGTACAGATACGCAGTATTTT. Amino acids: CASSVAPPAGVRLGTDTQYF.